One and the same sample provided the 2 T cell receptor beta chains below, sequenced in a study of blood T cell repertoires in COVID-19. Measured with immunoSEQ multiplex PCR; TCRdb has only the in-frame clones, and not every one. Found here are around 280,000 clones, 70% to 90% of them singletons; the top ten hold about 6.1%. The sample comprised PBMCs or T cells enriched from blood (not recorded which). These TCRs come from a woman aged 40 to 55 who had recovered from COVID-19.

The chain combines TRBV19 with TRBJ1-5; D is ambiguous. There are 16 residues in the CDR3. Germline assignment: CDR1 LNHDA and CDR2 SQIVND (reference sequence). V lost 4 bases, J lost 2 bases, and 15 bases lay in between. The CDR3 spells CASSNREASRNQPQHF. The CDR3 DNA reads as TGTGCCAGTAGTAATAGGGAGGCGAGCCGCAATCAGCCCCAGCATTTT.

The J gene is TRBJ2-5, the V gene TRBV28; TRBD2 aligns across 7 bases. V lost 2 bases to trimming and J lost 2 bases; unmatched junction nucleotides: 2. This CDR3 region has 14 residues. Per the germline V gene, CDR1 is MDHEN and CDR2 is SYDVKM. Here the CDR3 reads CASSLVGGQETQYF. The DNA of the CDR3 is TGTGCCAGCAGTTTAGTGGGGGGGCAAGAGACCCAGTACTTC.